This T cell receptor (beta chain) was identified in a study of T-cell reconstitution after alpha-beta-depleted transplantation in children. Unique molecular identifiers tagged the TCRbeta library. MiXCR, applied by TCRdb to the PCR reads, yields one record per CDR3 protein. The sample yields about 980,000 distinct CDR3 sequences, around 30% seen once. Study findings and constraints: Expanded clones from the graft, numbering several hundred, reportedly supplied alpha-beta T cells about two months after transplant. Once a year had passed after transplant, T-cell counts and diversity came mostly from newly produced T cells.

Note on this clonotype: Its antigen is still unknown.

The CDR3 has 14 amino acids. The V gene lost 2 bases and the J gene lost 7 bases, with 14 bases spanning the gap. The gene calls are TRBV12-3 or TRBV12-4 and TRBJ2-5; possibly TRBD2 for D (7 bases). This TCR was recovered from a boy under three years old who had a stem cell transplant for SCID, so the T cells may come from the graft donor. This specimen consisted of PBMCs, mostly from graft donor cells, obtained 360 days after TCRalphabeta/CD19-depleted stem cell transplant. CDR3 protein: CASSLSGGAGTQYF. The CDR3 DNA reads TGTGCCAGCAGTTTATCGGGGGGCGCGGGGACCCAGTACTTC.